Sequencing of this T cell receptor (beta chain) was carried out in a study of OX40 agonist ivuxolimab in advanced cancers. With baseline, cycle 4 day 1, and cycle 7 day 1 as timepoints, blood was sampled. This CDR3 contains 17 residues. V was clipped by 2 bases and J by 10 bases, with 21 bases between them. Germline loops: CDR1 SNHLY, CDR2 FYNNEI. Turning to this clone: Its antigen is as yet unknown.

Profiling relied on immunoSEQ multiplex PCR, and the TCRdb table lists in-frame clones only, not all of them. Found here are more than 70,000 clones, roughly 91% of them singletons; the top ten hold 13% to 15%. Findings of the study overall: Low normalized T-cell clonal expansion also characterized some of the nonresponders.

The sequencing used CD4+ or CD8+ T cells sorted from blood, collected in a trial of the OX40 agonist ivuxolimab. This chain joins TRBV2 and TRBJ1-6, with D maybe TRBD1 (5 bases). This receptor was identified in an adult with an advanced solid tumor such as melanoma, head and neck, liver or kidney cancer. CDR3 sequence: CASSEHGVLGVNSPLHF. The DNA of the CDR3 is TGTGCCAGCAGTGAACACGGGGTTCTGGGGGTAAACTCACCCCTCCACTTT.